This paragraph reports one T cell receptor (beta chain). Its antigen is currently unknown. PCR used 60 Vbeta primers and 13 Jbeta primers. Sequencing was performed with immunoSEQ multiplex PCR; in TCRdb, only in-frame clones are kept and a portion is missing. Of some 110,000 clones in the sample, roughly 15% were seen once. The sample belongs to a study of cytomegalovirus exposure and HLA in healthy donors. Study-wide points: Other equally common chains were less clonally expanded than HLA-associated TCR beta chains, a later analysis showed. Follow-up analysis found HLA locus-dependent TCR association rates, highest for DRB1 and lowest for HLA-C. Accurate prediction of most subjects' HLA-A and HLA-B alleles from TCR beta sequences was reported. CMV serostatus was the sole immune exposure data available.

Sequencing used PBMCs. The TCR comes from a female donor in good health and CMV-seronegative.

In DNA, the CDR3 is TGTGCCAGCAGTTACGATGCCAGGGATGCTTTCTTT. Its protein is CASSYDARDAFF. The rearrangement joins TRBV6-6 to TRBJ1-1, with a tentative D call TRBD1 (5 bases). The V and J ends lost 2 bases and 11 bases respectively, with 12 bases between them. Germline V gene sequence: CDR1 MNHNY, CDR2 SVGAGI (reference sequence). The CDR3 extends over 12 amino acids.